These 18 T cell receptor beta chains were all obtained from the same sample, sequenced in a study of blood T cell repertoires in COVID-19 (dated by TCRdb to 2019 to 2021). The library was produced with the immunoSEQ multiplex PCR assay. TCRdb stores this immuneACCESS table with in-frame sequences only. Part of the clones is absent; in the studies checked, under half of the shortfall reflects unresolved V genes, and no reason is known for the rest. The sample table lists about 73,000 clones, 89% of them with a count of one. Approximately 10% of the sample is held by the ten biggest clonotypes. Specimen: peripheral blood. The receptors were gathered from a man older than 75 with acute or convalescent COVID-19.

This clone was detected a few times. The chain carries TRBV2 and TRBJ1-2; a possible D gene is TRBD1 (6 bases). The ends were cut back, 7 bases at V and 2 bases at J, with 11 bases in the middle. Germline CDR1 is SNHLY and CDR2 is FYNNEI. CDR3 length: 13 residues. CDR3: CASKAGENYGYTF. The CDR3 DNA reads as TGTGCCAGCAAGGCAGGGGAAAACTATGGCTACACCTTC. The whole variable domain, remainder taken from reference TRBV2 and TRBJ1-2, is EPEVTQTPSHQVTQMGQEVILRCVPISNHLYFYWYRQILGQKVEFLVSFYNNEISEKSEIFDDQFSVERPDGSNFTLKIRSTKLEDSAMYFCASKAGENYGYTFGSGTRLTVV.

The chain joins TRBV5-1 to TRBJ1-6, with D hard to call. Germline V gene lookup returns CDR1 SGHRS and CDR2 YFSETQ. Trimming stripped 0 bases from V and 9 bases from J, with 10 bases between. CDR3 size: 14 residues. CDR3 DNA: TGCGCCAGCAGCTTGGAGCAAAGTAGTTCACCCCTCCACTTT. Its translation: CASSLEQSSSPLHF.

This chain links TRBV4-1 with TRBJ1-5; 7 nucleotides line up with TRBD1. The CDR3 consists of 16 residues. Germline-derived CDR1 and CDR2 are MGHRA and YSYEKL. V lost 4 bases, J lost 0 bases, and 6 bases stayed unmatched. CDR3 amino acids: CASSPHDRASNQPQHF. For the CDR3, the DNA is TGCGCCAGCAGCCCCCATGACAGGGCTAGCAATCAGCCCCAGCATTTT.

This clone was counted once. In nucleotides, the CDR3 is TGTGCCAGCTCACTCCTCCAGACAGTATACAATGAGCAGTTCTTC. Residues: CASSLLQTVYNEQFF. This rearrangement joins TRBV18 to TRBJ2-1; a weak D match, TRBD1 (5 bases). CDR1 KGHSH and CDR2 LQKENI come from the germline V gene. The CDR3 is 15 amino acids. With 4 bases removed from V and 4 bases from J, the gap between germline ends came to 14 bases.

This chain uses TRBV6-5 with TRBJ1-2; D remains ambiguous. The germline V gene has CDR1 MNHEY and CDR2 SVGAGI. Trimming left V 6 bases short and J 4 bases short, with 9 bases between. This CDR3 is 12 amino acids long. CDR3 in DNA: TGTGCCAGCAGCCGGACTGGCTATGGCTACACCTTC. Its protein is CASSRTGYGYTF.

In DNA form, the CDR3 reads TGTGCCAGCAGTTTTTCCACAGGGTACTATGGCTACACCTTC. Translating it yields CASSFSTGYYGYTF. V is TRBV27 and J is TRBJ1-2; TRBD1 might be the D (6 bases). The CDR3 extends over 14 amino acids. CDR1 is MNHEY, CDR2 SMNVEV, per germline (reference sequence). The ends were cut back, 3 bases at V and 3 bases at J, with 11 bases in the middle.

The chain uses TRBV20-1 and TRBJ2-4; D possibly corresponds to TRBD2 (5 bases). Trimming took off 3 bases at V and 6 bases at J, with 18 bases between the two ends. Germline assignment: CDR1 DFQATT and CDR2 SNEGSKA (reference sequence). The CDR3 sequence is 15 residues long. CDR3 sequence: CSASRPSLFPNIQYF. DNA for the CDR3: TGCAGTGCTAGTAGGCCTAGCCTGTTCCCAAACATTCAGTACTTC.

The chain is built from TRBV12-3 or TRBV12-4 and TRBJ2-7; TRBD1 matches at 8 bases. This CDR3 contains 13 residues. Losses at the gene ends were 6 bases for V and 7 bases for J; bases not matched to a gene: 8. CDR3 DNA sequence: TGTGCCAGCAGAAGAACAGGACAGGGAGAGCAGTACTTC. As protein: CASRRTGQGEQYF.

This chain links TRBV19 with TRBJ1-3; 8 nucleotides align to TRBD1. The CDR3 loop spans 16 amino acids. The V gene end was trimmed by 5 bases and the J gene end by 5 bases; junction bases not matched to a gene: 11. Germline lookup yields CDR1 LNHDA and CDR2 SQIVND (reference sequence). CDR3 sequence reads: CASSPGQGELRNTIYF. The CDR3 DNA is TGTGCCAGTAGTCCCGGACAGGGAGAGTTGAGAAACACCATATATTTT.

The V and J genes are TRBV18 and TRBJ1-1, with D perhaps TRBD1 (5 bases). Trimming cost V 4 bases and J 0 bases, with 9 bases left between them. This CDR3 is 14 amino acids long. CDR1 and CDR2 (germline): KGHSH, LQKENI. DNA of the CDR3: TGTGCCAGCTCACTGGGGCTAATGAACACTGAAGCTTTCTTT. Translating gives CASSLGLMNTEAFF. Full variable domain (missing parts from reference TRBV18 and TRBJ1-1): NAGVMQNPRHLVRRRGQEARLRCSPMKGHSHVYWYRQLPEEGLKFMVYLQKENIIDESGMPKERFSAEFPKEGPSILRIQQVVRGDSAAYFCASSLGLMNTEAFFGQGTRLTVV.

The sample holds one count of this clone. The rearrangement uses TRBV15 and TRBJ2-7; 9 positions agree with TRBD2. Trimming took 0 bases from V and 4 from J; bases not matched to a gene: 10. The CDR3 loop spans 17 amino acids. Germline CDR1 LNHNV, CDR2 YYDKDF (reference sequence). CDR3 region: CATSRDWGSGSRYEQYF. The CDR3 nucleotides are TGTGCCACCAGCAGAGATTGGGGTAGCGGGAGTCGGTACGAGCAGTACTTC.

The chain links TRBV30 to TRBJ1-1; D uncertain. From germline, CDR1 is GTSNPN and CDR2 SVGIG (reference sequence). This CDR3 has 13 amino acids. V lost 0 bases, J lost 3 bases, and 8 bases lay in between. As DNA, the CDR3 is TGTGCCTGGAGTGTTAGTCAGGACACTGAAGCTTTCTTT. This gives the protein CAWSVSQDTEAFF. Full variable domain (rest looked up from reference TRBV30 and TRBJ1-1): SQTIHQWPATLVQPVGSPLSLECTVEGTSNPNLYWYRQAAGRGLQLLFYSVGIGQISSEVPQNLSASRPQDRQFILSSKKLLLSDSGFYLCAWSVSQDTEAFFGQGTRLTVV.

The chain links TRBV5-5 to TRBJ1-2, with 10 bases matching TRBD1. After removal of 4 bases from V and 4 bases from J, the junction contained 4 bases not matched to a gene. The germline gives CDR1 SGHKS, CDR2 YYEKEE (reference sequence). The CDR3 extends over 14 amino acids. The CDR3 region is CASSPGQGFYGYTF. DNA of the CDR3: TGTGCCAGCAGCCCGGGACAGGGGTTCTATGGCTACACCTTC.

This clone is a singleton in its sample. This sequence joins TRBV2 and TRBJ1-2, with unresolved D. The CDR3 contains 12 residues. V dropped 2 bases and J dropped 4 bases, with 5 bases sitting between them. CDR1 and CDR2 from the germline V gene are SNHLY and FYNNEI. The CDR3 region is CASSESIYGYTF. The CDR3, as DNA: TGTGCCAGCAGTGAATCTATCTATGGCTACACCTTC.

The chain employs TRBV7-9 and TRBJ2-5; TRBD2 matches at 8 bases. The CDR3 runs 14 residues. Germline V gene data show CDR1 as SEHNR and CDR2 as FQNEAQ (reference sequence). V gave up 8 bases and J gave up 4 bases; unmatched junction bases: 9. The CDR3 spells CASGRGDPPETQYF. The DNA for the CDR3 is TGTGCCAGCGGGCGGGGGGACCCCCCAGAGACCCAGTACTTC.

This chain joins TRBV19 and TRBJ1-1; D ambiguous. Trimming removed 6 bases from V and 0 bases from J, with 11 bases in between. The length of the CDR3 is 14 residues. Germline lookup yields CDR1 LNHDA and CDR2 SQIVND (reference sequence). CDR3 nucleotide sequence: TGTGCCAGTAGCCATGAATACATGAACACTGAAGCTTTCTTT. It translates to CASSHEYMNTEAFF.

CDR3 sequence reads: CASSESGVRQPQHF. The DNA for the CDR3 is TGTGCCAGCAGTGAATCGGGGGTAAGACAGCCCCAGCATTTT. This chain uses TRBV25-1 with TRBJ1-5; TRBD1 is a possible D gene (5 bases). Trimming left V 1 base short and J 7 bases short, with 11 bases between. The CDR3 contains 14 residues. CDR1 is MGHDK and CDR2 is SYGVNS in the germline V gene.

The V gene is TRBV10-2, the J gene TRBJ1-1; no clear D. The CDR3 is 14 residues long. V was clipped by 3 bases and J by 0 bases, with 8 bases between them. CDR1 and CDR2 from the germline V gene are WSHSY and SAAADI. CDR3 residues: CASSDQRVNTEAFF. The CDR3 DNA reads as TGCGCCAGCAGTGACCAGCGGGTGAACACTGAAGCTTTCTTT.